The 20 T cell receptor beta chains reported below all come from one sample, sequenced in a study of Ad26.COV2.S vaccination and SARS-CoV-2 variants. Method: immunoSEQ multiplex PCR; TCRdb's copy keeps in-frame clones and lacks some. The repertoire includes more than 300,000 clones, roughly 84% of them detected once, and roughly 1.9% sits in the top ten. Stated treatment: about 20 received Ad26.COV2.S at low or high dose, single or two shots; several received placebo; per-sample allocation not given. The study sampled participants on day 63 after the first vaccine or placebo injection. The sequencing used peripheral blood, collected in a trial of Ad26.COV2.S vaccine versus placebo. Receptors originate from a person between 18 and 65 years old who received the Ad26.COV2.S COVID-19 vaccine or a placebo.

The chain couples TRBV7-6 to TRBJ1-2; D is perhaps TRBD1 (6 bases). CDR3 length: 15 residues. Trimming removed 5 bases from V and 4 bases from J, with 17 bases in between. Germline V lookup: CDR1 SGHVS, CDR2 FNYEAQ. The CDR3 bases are TGTGCCAGCAGCCTATCGGACAGACAGCGCTATGGCTACACCTTC. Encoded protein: CASSLSDRQRYGYTF.

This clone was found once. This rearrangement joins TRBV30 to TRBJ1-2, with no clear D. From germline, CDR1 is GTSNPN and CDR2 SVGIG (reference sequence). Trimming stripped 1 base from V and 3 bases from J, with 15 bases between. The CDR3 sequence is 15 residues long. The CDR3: CAWSAPAEGHYGYTF. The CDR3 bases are TGTGCCTGGAGTGCCCCCGCGGAGGGCCACTATGGCTACACCTTC.

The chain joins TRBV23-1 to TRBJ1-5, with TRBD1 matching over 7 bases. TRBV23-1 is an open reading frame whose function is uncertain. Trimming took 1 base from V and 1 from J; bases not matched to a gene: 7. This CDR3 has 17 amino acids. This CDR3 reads CASSQLAGGGSNQPQHF. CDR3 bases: TGCGCCAGCAGTCAATTAGCAGGGGGAGGAAGCAATCAGCCCCAGCATTTT.

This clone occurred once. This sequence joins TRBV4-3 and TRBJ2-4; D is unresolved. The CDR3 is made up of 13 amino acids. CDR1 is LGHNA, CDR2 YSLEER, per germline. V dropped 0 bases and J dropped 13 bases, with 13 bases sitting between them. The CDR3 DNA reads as TGCGCCAGCAGCCAAGATGGTTCGATAGCCCAGTACTTC. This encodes CASSQDGSIAQYF.

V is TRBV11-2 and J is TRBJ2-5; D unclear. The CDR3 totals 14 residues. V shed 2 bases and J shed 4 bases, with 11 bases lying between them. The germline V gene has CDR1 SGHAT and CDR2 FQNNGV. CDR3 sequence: CASSLQRAAETQYF. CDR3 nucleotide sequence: TGTGCCAGCAGCTTACAAAGAGCAGCAGAGACCCAGTACTTC.

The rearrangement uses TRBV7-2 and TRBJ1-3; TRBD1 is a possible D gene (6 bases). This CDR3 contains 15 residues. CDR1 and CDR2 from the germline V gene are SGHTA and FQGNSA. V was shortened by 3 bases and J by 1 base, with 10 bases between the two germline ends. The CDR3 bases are TGTGCCAGCAGCTTTTTCAGGGGTTCTGGAAACACCATATATTTT. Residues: CASSFFRGSGNTIYF.

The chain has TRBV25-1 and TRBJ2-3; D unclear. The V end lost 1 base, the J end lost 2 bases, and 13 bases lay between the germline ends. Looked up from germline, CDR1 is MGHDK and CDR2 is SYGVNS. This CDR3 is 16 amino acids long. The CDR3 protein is CASSESPTKATDTQYF. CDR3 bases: TGTGCCAGCAGTGAATCGCCGACGAAGGCCACAGATACGCAGTATTTT.

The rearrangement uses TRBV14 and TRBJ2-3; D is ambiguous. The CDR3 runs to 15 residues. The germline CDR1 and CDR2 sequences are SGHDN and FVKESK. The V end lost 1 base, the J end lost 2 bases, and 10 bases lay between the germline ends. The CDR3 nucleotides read TGTGCCAGCAGCCAAGTTGATTGGGACACAGATACGCAGTATTTT. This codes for CASSQVDWDTDTQYF.

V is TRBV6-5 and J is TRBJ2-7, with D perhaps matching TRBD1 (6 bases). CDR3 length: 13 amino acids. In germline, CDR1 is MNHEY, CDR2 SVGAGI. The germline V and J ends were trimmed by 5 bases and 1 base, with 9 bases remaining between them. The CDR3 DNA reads TGTGCCAGCAGTAACAGGGTATCCTACGAGCAGTACTTC. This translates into CASSNRVSYEQYF.

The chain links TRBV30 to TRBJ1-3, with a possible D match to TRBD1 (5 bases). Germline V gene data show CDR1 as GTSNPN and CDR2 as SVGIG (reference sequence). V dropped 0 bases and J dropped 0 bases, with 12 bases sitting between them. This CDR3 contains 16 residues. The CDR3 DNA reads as TGTGCCTGGAGTGTACTAGAGACAGTCTCTGGAAACACCATATATTTT. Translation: CAWSVLETVSGNTIYF.

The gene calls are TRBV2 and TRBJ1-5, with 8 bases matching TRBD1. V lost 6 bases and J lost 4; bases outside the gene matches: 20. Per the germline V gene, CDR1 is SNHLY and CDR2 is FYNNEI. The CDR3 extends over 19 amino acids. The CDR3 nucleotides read TGTGCCAGCAGCCTTTTTCCACTTTACGGGACAGGCGAGAATCAGCCCCAGCATTTT. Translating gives CASSLFPLYGTGENQPQHF.

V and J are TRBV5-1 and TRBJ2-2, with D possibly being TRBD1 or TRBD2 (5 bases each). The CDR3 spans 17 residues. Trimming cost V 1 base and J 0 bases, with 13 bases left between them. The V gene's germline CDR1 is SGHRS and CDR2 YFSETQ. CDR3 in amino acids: CASSLLFGDANTGELFF. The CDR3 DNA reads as TGCGCCAGCAGCTTGTTGTTTGGGGACGCGAACACCGGGGAGCTGTTTTTT. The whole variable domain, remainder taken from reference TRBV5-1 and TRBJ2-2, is KAGVTQTPRYLIKTRGQQVTLSCSPISGHRSVSWYQQTPGQGLQFLFEYFSETQRNKGNFPGRFSGRQFSNSRSEMNVSTLELGDSALYLCASSLLFGDANTGELFFGEGSRLTVL.

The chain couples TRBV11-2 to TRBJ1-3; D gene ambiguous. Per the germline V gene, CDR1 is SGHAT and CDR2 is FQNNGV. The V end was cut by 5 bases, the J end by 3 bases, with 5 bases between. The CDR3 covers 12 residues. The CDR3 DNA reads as TGTGCCAGCAGCAGTTTTGGAAACACCATATATTTT. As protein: CASSSFGNTIYF.

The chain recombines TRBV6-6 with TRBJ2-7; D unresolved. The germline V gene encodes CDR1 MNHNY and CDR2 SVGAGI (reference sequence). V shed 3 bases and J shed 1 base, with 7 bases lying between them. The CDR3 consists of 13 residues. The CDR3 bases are TGTGCCAGCAGTTATTCTCAGTCCTACGAGCAGTACTTC. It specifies CASSYSQSYEQYF.

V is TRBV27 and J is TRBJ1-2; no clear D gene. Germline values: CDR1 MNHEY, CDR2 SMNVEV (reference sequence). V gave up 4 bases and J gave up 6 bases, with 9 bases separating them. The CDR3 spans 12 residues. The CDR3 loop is CASSSGWHGYTF. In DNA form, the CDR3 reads TGTGCCAGCAGTTCGGGTTGGCATGGCTACACCTTC.

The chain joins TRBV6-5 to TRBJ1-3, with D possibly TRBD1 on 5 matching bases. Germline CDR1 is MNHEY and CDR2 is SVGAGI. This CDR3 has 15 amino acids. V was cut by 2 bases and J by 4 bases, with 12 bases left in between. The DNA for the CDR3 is TGTGCCAGCAGTTACCGGGGACGAGAAGGAAACACCATATATTTT. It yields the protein CASSYRGREGNTIYF.

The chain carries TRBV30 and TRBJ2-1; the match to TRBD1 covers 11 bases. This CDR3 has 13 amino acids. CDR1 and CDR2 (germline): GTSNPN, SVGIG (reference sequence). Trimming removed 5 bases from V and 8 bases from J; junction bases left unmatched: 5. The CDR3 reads CAWSGTGGYEQFF. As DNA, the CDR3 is TGTGCCTGGTCAGGGACAGGGGGGTATGAGCAGTTCTTC.

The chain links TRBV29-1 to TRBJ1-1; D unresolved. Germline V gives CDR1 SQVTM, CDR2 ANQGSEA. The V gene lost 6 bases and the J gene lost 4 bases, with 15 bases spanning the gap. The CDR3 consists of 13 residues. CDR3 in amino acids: CSVGAGRATEAFF. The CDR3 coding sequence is TGCAGCGTAGGAGCGGGAAGAGCCACTGAAGCTTTCTTT.

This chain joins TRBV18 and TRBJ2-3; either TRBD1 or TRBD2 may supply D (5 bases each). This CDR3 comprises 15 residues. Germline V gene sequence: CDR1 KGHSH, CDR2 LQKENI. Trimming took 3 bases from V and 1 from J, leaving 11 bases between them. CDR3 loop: CASSPYTGRTDTQYF. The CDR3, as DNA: TGTGCCAGCTCACCGTACACGGGGCGCACAGATACGCAGTATTTT.

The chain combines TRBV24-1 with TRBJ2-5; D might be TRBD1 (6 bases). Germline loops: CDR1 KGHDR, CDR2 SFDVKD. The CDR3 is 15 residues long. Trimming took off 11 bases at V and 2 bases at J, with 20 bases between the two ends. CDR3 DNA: TGTGCCATATGGACAGTCCCCATCCCGCAAGAGACCCAGTACTTC. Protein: CAIWTVPIPQETQYF.